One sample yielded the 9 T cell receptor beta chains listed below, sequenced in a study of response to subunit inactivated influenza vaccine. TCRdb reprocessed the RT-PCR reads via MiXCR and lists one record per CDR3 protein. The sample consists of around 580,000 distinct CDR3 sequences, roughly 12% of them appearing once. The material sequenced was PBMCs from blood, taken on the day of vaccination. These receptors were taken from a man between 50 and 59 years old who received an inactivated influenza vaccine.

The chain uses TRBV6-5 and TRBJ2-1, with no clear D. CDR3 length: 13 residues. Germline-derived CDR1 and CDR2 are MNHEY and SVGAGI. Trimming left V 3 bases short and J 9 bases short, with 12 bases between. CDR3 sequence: CASSYRIGGEQFF. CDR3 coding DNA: TGTGCCAGCAGTTATCGTATCGGCGGTGAGCAGTTCTTC.

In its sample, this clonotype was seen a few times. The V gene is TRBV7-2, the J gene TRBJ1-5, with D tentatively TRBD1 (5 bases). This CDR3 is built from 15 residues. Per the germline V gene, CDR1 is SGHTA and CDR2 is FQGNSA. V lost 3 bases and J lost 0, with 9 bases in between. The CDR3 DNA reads TGTGCCAGCAGCTTTGCGCAGGGTAGCAATCAGCCCCAGCATTTT. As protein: CASSFAQGSNQPQHF.

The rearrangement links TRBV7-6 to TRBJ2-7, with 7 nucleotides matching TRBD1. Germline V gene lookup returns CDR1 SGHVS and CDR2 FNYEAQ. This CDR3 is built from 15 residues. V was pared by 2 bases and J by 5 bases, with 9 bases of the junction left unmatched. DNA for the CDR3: TGTGCCAGCAGCTTATGGTCACAGGGGCGCAACGAGCAGTACTTC. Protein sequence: CASSLWSQGRNEQYF.

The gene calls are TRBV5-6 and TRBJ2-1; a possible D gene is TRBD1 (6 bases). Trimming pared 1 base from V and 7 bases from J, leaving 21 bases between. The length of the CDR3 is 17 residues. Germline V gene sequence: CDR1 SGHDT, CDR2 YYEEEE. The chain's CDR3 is CASSLPPKDSPRNEQFF. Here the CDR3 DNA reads TGTGCCAGCAGCTTGCCACCCAAGGACAGCCCAAGGAATGAGCAGTTCTTC. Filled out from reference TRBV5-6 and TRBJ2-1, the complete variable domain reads DAGVTQSPTHLIKTRGQQVTLRCSPKSGHDTVSWYQQALGQGPQFIFQYYEEEERQRGNFPDRFSGHQFPNYSSELNVNALLLGDSALYLCASSLPPKDSPRNEQFFGPGTRLTVL.

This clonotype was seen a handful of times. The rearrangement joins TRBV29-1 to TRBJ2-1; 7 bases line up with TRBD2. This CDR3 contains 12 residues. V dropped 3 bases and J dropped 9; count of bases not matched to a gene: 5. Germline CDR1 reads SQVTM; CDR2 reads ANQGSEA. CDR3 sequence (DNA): TGCAGCGTTGACGGGCCGGGAGGTGAGCAGTTCTTC. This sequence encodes CSVDGPGGEQFF.

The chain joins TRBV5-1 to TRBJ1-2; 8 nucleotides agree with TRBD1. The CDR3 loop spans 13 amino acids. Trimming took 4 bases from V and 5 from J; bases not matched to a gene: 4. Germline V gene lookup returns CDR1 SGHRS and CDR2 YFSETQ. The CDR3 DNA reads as TGCGCCAGCAGCCCAGGGGGCGGATATGGCTACACCTTC. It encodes CASSPGGGYGYTF.

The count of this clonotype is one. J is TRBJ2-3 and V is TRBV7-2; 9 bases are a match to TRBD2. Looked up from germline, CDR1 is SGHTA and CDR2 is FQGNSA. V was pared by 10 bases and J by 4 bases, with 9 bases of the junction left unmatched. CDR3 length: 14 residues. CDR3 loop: CATRAGGPADTQYF. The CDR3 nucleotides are TGTGCCACTCGGGCGGGGGGGCCGGCAGATACGCAGTATTTT. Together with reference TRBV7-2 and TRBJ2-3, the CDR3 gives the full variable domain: GAGVSQSPSNKVTEKGKDVELRCDPISGHTALYWYRQSLGQGLEFLIYFQGNSAPDKSGLPSDRFSAERTGGSVSTLTIQRTQQEDSAVYLCATRAGGPADTQYFGPGTRLTVL.

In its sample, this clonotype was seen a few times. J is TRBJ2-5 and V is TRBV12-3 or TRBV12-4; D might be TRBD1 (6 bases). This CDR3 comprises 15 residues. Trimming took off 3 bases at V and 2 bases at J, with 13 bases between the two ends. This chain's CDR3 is CASSLVHRVQETQYF. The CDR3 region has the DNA TGTGCCAGCAGTTTGGTCCACAGGGTTCAAGAGACCCAGTACTTC.

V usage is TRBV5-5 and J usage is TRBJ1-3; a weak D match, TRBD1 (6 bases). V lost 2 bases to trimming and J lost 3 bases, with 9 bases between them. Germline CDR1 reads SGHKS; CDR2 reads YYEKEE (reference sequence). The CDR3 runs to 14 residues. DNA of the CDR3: TGTGCCAGCAGCTTTTACAGGGATGGAAACACCATATATTTT. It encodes CASSFYRDGNTIYF.